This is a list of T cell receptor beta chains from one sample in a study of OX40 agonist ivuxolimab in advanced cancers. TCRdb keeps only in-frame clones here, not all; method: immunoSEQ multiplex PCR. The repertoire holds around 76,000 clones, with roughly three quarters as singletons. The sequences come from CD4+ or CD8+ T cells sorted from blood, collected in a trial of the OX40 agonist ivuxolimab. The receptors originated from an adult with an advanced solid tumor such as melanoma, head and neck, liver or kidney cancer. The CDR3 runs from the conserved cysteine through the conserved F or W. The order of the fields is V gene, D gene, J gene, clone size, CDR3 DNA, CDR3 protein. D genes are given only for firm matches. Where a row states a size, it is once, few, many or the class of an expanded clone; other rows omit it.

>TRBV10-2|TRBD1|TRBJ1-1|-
TGCGCCAGCAGACCCGGACAGGGCACTGAAGCTTTCTTT
CASRPGQGTEAFF
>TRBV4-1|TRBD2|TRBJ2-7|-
TGCGCCAGCAGCCGGGGGGTAGCGGGAAGGAGCTCCTACGAGCAGTACTTC
CASSRGVAGRSSYEQYF
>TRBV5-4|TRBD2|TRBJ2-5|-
TGTGCCAGCAGCCACCTACAATTTAGCGGGGGGGCCGATGAGACCCAGTACTTC
CASSHLQFSGGADETQYF
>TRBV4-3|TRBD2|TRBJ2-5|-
TGCGCCAGCAGCCATAGCGGGGGGGTAGAGACCCAGTACTTC
CASSHSGGVETQYF
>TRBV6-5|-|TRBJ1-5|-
TGTGCCAGCAGCTTGGGAGAGGGTCAGCCCCAGCATTTT
CASSLGEGQPQHF
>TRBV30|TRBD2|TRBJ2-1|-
TGTGCCTGGGGCGCTATTTTTACTAGCGGGAGCAATGAGCAGTTCTTC
CAWGAIFTSGSNEQFF
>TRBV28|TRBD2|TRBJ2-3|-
TGTGCCAGCAGTTTCACTAGCGGGGGATTAGCAGATACGCAGTATTTT
CASSFTSGGLADTQYF
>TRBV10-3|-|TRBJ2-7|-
TGTGCCATCAGATCCGGGCCGAAGGGCGAGCAGTACTTC
CAIRSGPKGEQYF
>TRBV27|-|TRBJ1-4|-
TGTGCCAGCAGTTCAGGGGCAACTAATGAAAAACTGTTTTTT
CASSSGATNEKLFF
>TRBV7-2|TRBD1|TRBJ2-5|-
TGTGCCAGCAGCCCTCGGACAGGCTACCCCCAAGAGACCCAGTACTTC
CASSPRTGYPQETQYF
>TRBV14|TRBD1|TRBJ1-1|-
TGTGCCAGCAGCCCGGGGGACAGGGTGACCACTGAAGCTTTCTTT
CASSPGDRVTTEAFF
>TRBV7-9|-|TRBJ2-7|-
TGTGCCAGCAGCTCGCAGGGAAACTCCAACGAGCAGTACTTC
CASSSQGNSNEQYF
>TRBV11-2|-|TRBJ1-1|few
TGTGCCAGCAGCAGGGTTTCCACTGAAGCTTTCTTT
CASSRVSTEAFF
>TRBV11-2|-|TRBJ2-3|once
TGTGCCAGCAGCTTAGCGGGAACTAGCACAGATACGCAGTATTTT
CASSLAGTSTDTQYF
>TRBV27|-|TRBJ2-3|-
TGTGCCAGCAGGACTACCACAGATACGCAGTATTTT
CASRTTTDTQYF
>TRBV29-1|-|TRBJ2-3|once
TGCAGCGTTGGGTTTGGGCCCAGGGATACGCAGTATTTT
CSVGFGPRDTQYF